The 14 T cell receptor beta chains listed next were all sequenced from one sample in a study of blood T cell repertoires in COVID-19. The assay was immunoSEQ multiplex PCR, and TCRdb's table has in-frame clones only and misses some. The repertoire has more than 350,000 clones, approximately 87% of them found once; the top ten carry 10%. The sample taken for sequencing was PBMCs or T cells enriched from blood (not recorded which). These receptors originate from a woman aged 45-60 years who had recovered from COVID-19.

Only one count was recorded for this clone. The V gene is TRBV3-1 (or the pseudogene TRBV3-2), the J gene TRBJ1-6, with unresolved D. Trimming shortened V by 1 base and J by 10 bases, and 14 bases separated the two germline ends. Germline CDR1 is LGHDT and CDR2 is YNNKEL (reference sequence). The CDR3 sequence is 15 residues long. CDR3 coding DNA: TGTGCCAGCAGCCAAGCTTCCGGCAGGAGGTCACCCCTCCACTTT. Amino acid sequence: CASSQASGRRSPLHF.

CDR3 sequence: CAISDWGNYGYTF. The CDR3 DNA sequence: TGTGCCATCAGCGACTGGGGCAACTATGGCTACACCTTC. V usage is TRBV10-3 and J usage is TRBJ1-2; D might be TRBD1 (5 bases). Germline loops: CDR1 ENHRY, CDR2 SYGVKD. CDR3 size: 13 residues. Trimming took off 6 bases at V and 2 bases at J, with 10 bases between the two ends.

The chain is built from TRBV5-6 and TRBJ1-1, with D perhaps TRBD1 (6 bases). The V gene's germline CDR1 is SGHDT and CDR2 YYEEEE. This CDR3 contains 15 residues. Trimming cost V 0 bases and J 1 base, with 10 bases left between them. The CDR3 DNA sequence: TGTGCCAGCAGCTTGGCCGGGACAACGAACACTGAAGCTTTCTTT. It encodes CASSLAGTTNTEAFF.

This clone has a single count. The chain combines TRBV4-3 with TRBJ2-1; D remains ambiguous. The CDR3 extends over 15 amino acids. Deletions cut 3 bases from V and 0 bases from J, with 9 bases between. CDR1 LGHNA and CDR2 YSLEER come from the germline V gene. In DNA form, the CDR3 reads TGCGCCAGCAGCCATAAGAAGAGCTCCTACAATGAGCAGTTCTTC. The encoded protein is CASSHKKSSYNEQFF.

This clone occurred a few times. The chain joins TRBV4-3 to TRBJ2-2; a possible D gene is TRBD2 (5 bases). The CDR3 is 14 residues long. The V and J ends lost 7 bases and 0 bases respectively, with 9 bases between them. The germline CDR1 and CDR2 sequences are LGHNA and YSLEER. CDR3 in amino acids: CASTTGSNTGELFF. In DNA, the CDR3 is TGCGCCAGCACCACGGGGTCGAACACCGGGGAGCTGTTTTTT.

This chain links TRBV4-3 with TRBJ2-7, with D maybe TRBD1 (6 bases). V was cut by 0 bases and J by 2 bases, with 8 bases left in between. Germline V gene sequence: CDR1 LGHNA, CDR2 YSLEER. The CDR3 totals 14 residues. In DNA, the CDR3 is TGCGCCAGCAGCCAAGAACGACAGGCCTACGAGCAGTACTTC. Protein sequence: CASSQERQAYEQYF.

The V gene is TRBV28, the J gene TRBJ1-2; no definite D call. Germline CDR1 and CDR2: MDHEN and SYDVKM. With 4 bases removed from V and 7 bases from J, the gap between germline ends came to 19 bases. The CDR3 is made up of 15 amino acids. The CDR3 DNA follows: TGTGCCAGCAGTTCCCCAGGAGGGCGGAGGAGTGGCTACACCTTC. Protein: CASSSPGGRRSGYTF.

CDR3 protein: CASSYGTGWEAFF. CDR3 DNA: TGTGCCAGCAGTTACGGCACGGGGTGGGAGGCTTTCTTT. V and J are TRBV6-5 and TRBJ1-1; D call uncertain. Germline V gene sequence: CDR1 MNHEY, CDR2 SVGAGI. With 2 bases removed from V and 11 bases from J, the gap between germline ends came to 15 bases. This CDR3 contains 13 residues.

The rearrangement uses TRBV3-1 (or the pseudogene TRBV3-2) and TRBJ1-5; 7 bases are shared with TRBD1. CDR1 is LGHDT, CDR2 YNNKEL, per germline (reference sequence). The J segment lost 3 bases and the V segment lost 4 bases, leaving 9 bases of the junction unmatched. CDR3 length: 16 amino acids. CDR3 DNA: TGTGCCAGCAGCCTCACAGGGGCAGGGTACAATCAGCCCCAGCATTTT. Protein product: CASSLTGAGYNQPQHF.

V and J are TRBV6-2 or TRBV6-3 and TRBJ2-4, with D unresolved. Trimming cost V 4 bases and J 5 bases, with 9 bases left between them. The CDR3 is 13 amino acids. CDR1 is MNHEY and CDR2 is SVGEGT in the germline V gene. The CDR3 coding sequence is TGTGCCAGCAGTTCCACCCGAGAAAACATTCAGTACTTC. It specifies CASSSTRENIQYF.

The rearrangement uses TRBV9 and TRBJ2-7; D is perhaps TRBD2 (5 bases). From germline, CDR1 is SGDLS and CDR2 YYNGEE. V was shortened by 0 bases and J by 4 bases, with 11 bases between the two germline ends. The CDR3 runs 14 residues. As DNA, the CDR3 is TGTGCCAGCAGCGTAGGAGGCGAGGGTTACGAGCAGTACTTC. Amino acid sequence: CASSVGGEGYEQYF.

J is TRBJ1-1 and V is TRBV7-6; 7 nucleotides align to TRBD1. Germline CDR1 SGHVS, CDR2 FNYEAQ. CDR3 length: 15 residues. V shed 5 bases, J shed 1 base, and the junction held 7 bases outside the gene matches. The CDR3 nucleotides are TGTGCCAGCAGCACCCGGACAGGAGGGAACACTGAAGCTTTCTTT. It is translated as CASSTRTGGNTEAFF. The complete variable domain, with remaining parts taken from reference TRBV7-6 and TRBJ1-1, reads GAGVSQSPRYKVTKRGQDVALRCDPISGHVSLYWYRQALGQGPEFLTYFNYEAQQDKSGLPNDRFSAERPEGSISTLTIQRTEQRDSAMYRCASSTRTGGNTEAFFGQGTRLTVV.

The genes are TRBV6-1 and TRBJ1-2; the D is unclear. Deletions cut 3 bases from V and 5 bases from J, with 13 bases between. Looked up from germline, CDR1 is MNHNS and CDR2 is SASEGT. The CDR3 runs 14 residues. The CDR3 protein is CASSEEGVGYGYTF. For the CDR3, the DNA is TGTGCCAGCAGTGAGGAGGGTGTCGGGTATGGCTACACCTTC.

The genes are TRBV28 and TRBJ2-7, with D perhaps TRBD2 (5 bases). The CDR3 loop spans 12 amino acids. Germline-derived CDR1 and CDR2 are MDHEN and SYDVKM. Between the trimmed V and J ends, which lost 5 bases and 3 bases, there was a span of 8 bases. CDR3 region: CASSPAGYEQYF. Written as DNA, the CDR3 is TGTGCCAGCAGTCCTGCGGGCTACGAGCAGTACTTC.